These 11 T cell receptor beta chains share one sample of origin, sequenced in a study of blood T cell repertoires in COVID-19. Profiled with immunoSEQ multiplex PCR; TCRdb holds only in-frame clones, not every one. The sample records nearly 250,000 clones, approximately 86% being singletons. Sequenced input: peripheral blood. Every receptor here comes from a woman aged 55-75 years who had recovered from COVID-19.

The chain has TRBV7-9 and TRBJ2-1; D is perhaps TRBD2 (7 bases). Per the germline V gene, CDR1 is SEHNR and CDR2 is FQNEAQ (reference sequence). Deletions cut 10 bases from V and 3 bases from J, with 19 bases between. The CDR3 runs 15 residues. CDR3 in DNA: TGTGCCACCCCCGGTGGGGGGGCGTACTACAATGAGCAGTTCTTC. Amino acids: CATPGGGAYYNEQFF.

CDR3 nucleotides: TGTGCCAGCAGCCCCACAGGGTATAGCAATCAGCCCCAGCATTTT. Amino acids: CASSPTGYSNQPQHF. The gene calls are TRBV6-5 and TRBJ1-5, with D possibly being TRBD1 (6 bases). There are 15 residues in the CDR3. CDR1 and CDR2 from the germline V gene are MNHEY and SVGAGI. The V end lost 6 bases, the J end lost 0 bases, and 12 bases lay between the germline ends.

Comment on this clone: Other DNA sequences of this sample code for an identical CDR3. The rearrangement links TRBV5-1 to TRBJ1-1; 10 positions match TRBD1. CDR3 length: 14 amino acids. Germline V lookup: CDR1 SGHRS, CDR2 YFSETQ. The J segment lost 4 bases and the V segment lost 2 bases, leaving 2 bases of the junction unmatched. CDR3 DNA sequence: TGCGCCAGCAGCTTAGACAGGGGGCTCACTGAAGCTTTCTTT. The encoded protein is CASSLDRGLTEAFF.

This clone was counted between two and nine times. This chain links TRBV11-1 with TRBJ2-2; TRBD1 agrees at 8 bases. The germline V gene encodes CDR1 SGHAT and CDR2 FQDESV (reference sequence). Unmatched junction bases numbered 3, after V lost 7 bases and J lost 2 bases. The CDR3 is 14 amino acids. CDR3 region: CASTRGRNTGELFF. CDR3 DNA: TGTGCCAGCACCAGGGGGCGTAACACCGGGGAGCTGTTTTTT.

The chain carries TRBV5-5 and TRBJ2-7; 7 bases are a match to TRBD1. The CDR3 runs to 17 residues. J gave up 4 bases and V 0 bases, and 13 bases lay outside the gene matches. CDR1 is SGHKS, CDR2 YYEKEE, per germline (reference sequence). CDR3 coding DNA: TGTGCCAGCAGCTTGGCCGCCCGACAGGGCTTGCCGTACGAGCAGTACTTC. Translating gives CASSLAARQGLPYEQYF.

V and J are TRBV25-1 and TRBJ2-1; possibly TRBD1 for D (6 bases). Trimming shortened V by 4 bases and J by 16 bases, and 20 bases separated the two germline ends. From germline, CDR1 is MGHDK and CDR2 SYGVNS. The CDR3 runs to 13 residues. The CDR3 bases are TGTGCCAGCAGTGGTGACCCAGGGGCGGTTCGATTCTTC. It encodes CASSGDPGAVRFF.

The genes are TRBV6-5 and TRBJ2-7, with D tentatively TRBD1 (6 bases). Germline CDR1 reads MNHEY; CDR2 reads SVGAGI. This CDR3 contains 12 residues. Deletions cut 6 bases from V and 9 bases from J, with 15 bases between. CDR3 sequence reads: CASRRGQLRQYF. CDR3 DNA: TGTGCCAGCAGACGCGGACAGCTTCGGCAGTACTTC.

This chain joins TRBV2 and TRBJ1-3, with D maybe TRBD1 (5 bases). CDR1 SNHLY and CDR2 FYNNEI come from the germline V gene. CDR3 length equals 16 residues. Trimming took 4 bases from V and 0 from J, leaving 13 bases between them. CDR3 loop: CASSVGGRSSGNTIYF. The CDR3 DNA sequence: TGTGCCAGCAGTGTCGGGGGACGGAGCTCTGGAAACACCATATATTTT.

The genes are TRBV27 and TRBJ1-5; no firm D call. V lost 7 bases and J lost 2, with 15 bases in between. The CDR3 extends over 15 amino acids. Germline CDR1 reads MNHEY; CDR2 reads SMNVEV (reference sequence). The CDR3 bases are TGTGCCAGCACCGCGGGAGTGGGAGGCAATCAGCCCCAGCATTTT. Translating gives CASTAGVGGNQPQHF.

This rearrangement joins TRBV5-1 to TRBJ2-3; 9 nucleotides line up with TRBD1. This CDR3 has 15 amino acids. Unmatched junction bases numbered 6, after V lost 5 bases and J lost 2 bases. The germline gives CDR1 SGHRS, CDR2 YFSETQ. CDR3 sequence reads: CASRATGGITDTQYF. DNA for the CDR3: TGCGCCAGCAGGGCGACAGGGGGGATCACAGATACGCAGTATTTT.

This chain joins TRBV5-1 and TRBJ2-5; 13 nucleotides align to TRBD2. Looked up from germline, CDR1 is SGHRS and CDR2 is YFSETQ. V was pared by 0 bases and J by 1 base, with 9 bases of the junction left unmatched. The CDR3 runs 19 residues. The CDR3 loop reads CASSLASTSGGLGQETQYF. The CDR3 coding sequence is TGCGCCAGCAGCTTGGCCTCGACTAGCGGGGGGTTGGGCCAAGAGACCCAGTACTTC.